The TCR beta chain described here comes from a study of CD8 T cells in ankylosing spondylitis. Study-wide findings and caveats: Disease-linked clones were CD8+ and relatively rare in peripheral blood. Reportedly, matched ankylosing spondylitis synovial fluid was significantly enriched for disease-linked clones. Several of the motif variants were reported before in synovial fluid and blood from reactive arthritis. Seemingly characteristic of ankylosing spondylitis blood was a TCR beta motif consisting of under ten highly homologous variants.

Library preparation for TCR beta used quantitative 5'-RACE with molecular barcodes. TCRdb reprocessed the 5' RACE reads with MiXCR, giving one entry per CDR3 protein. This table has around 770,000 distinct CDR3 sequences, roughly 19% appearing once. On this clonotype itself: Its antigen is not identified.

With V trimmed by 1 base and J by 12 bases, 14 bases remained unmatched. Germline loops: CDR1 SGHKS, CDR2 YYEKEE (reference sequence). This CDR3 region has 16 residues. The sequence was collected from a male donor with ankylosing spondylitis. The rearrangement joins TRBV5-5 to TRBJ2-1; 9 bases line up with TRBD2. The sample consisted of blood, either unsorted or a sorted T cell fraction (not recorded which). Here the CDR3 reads CASSLWVSSGGRSQFF. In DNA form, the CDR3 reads TGTGCCAGCAGCTTGTGGGTTAGTAGCGGGGGAAGGTCGCAGTTCTTC.